The 22 T cell receptor beta chains presented below share a single source sample, sequenced in a study of blood T cell repertoires in COVID-19. Clones were read by immunoSEQ multiplex PCR, and TCRdb kept only the in-frame ones, dropping some. Of 170,000 or so clones in the sample, roughly four fifths are singletons; the top ten hold about 1.5%. The material sequenced was peripheral blood. Source of these receptors: a human donor in a cohort sampled during active COVID-19.

The chain is built from TRBV6-2 or TRBV6-3 and TRBJ1-4; TRBD1 aligns across 8 bases. V trimming: 6 bases; J trimming: 1 base; junction bases outside the gene matches: 13. The CDR3 totals 18 residues. Germline V gene sequence: CDR1 MNHEY, CDR2 SVGEGT. CDR3 in amino acids: CASSPRDRKTRTNEKLFF. The DNA for the CDR3 is TGTGCCAGCAGCCCTAGGGACAGGAAGACGAGAACTAATGAAAAACTGTTTTTT.

This chain connects TRBV24-1 to TRBJ1-5, with no clear D. V lost 9 bases and J 3 bases, leaving 11 bases between the germline ends. The CDR3 spans 13 residues. Germline CDR1 KGHDR, CDR2 SFDVKD. The CDR3 here is CATEEGFNQPQHF. CDR3 in DNA: TGTGCCACCGAAGAGGGTTTCAATCAGCCCCAGCATTTT.

The V and J genes are TRBV6-2 or TRBV6-3 and TRBJ1-2; 7 bases map to TRBD1. The CDR3 is 16 amino acids. V lost 2 bases, J lost 5 bases, and 11 bases stayed unmatched. From germline, CDR1 is MNHEY and CDR2 SVGEGT. The CDR3 region is CASSYDGDSRGYGYTF. CDR3 DNA: TGTGCCAGCAGTTACGACGGGGACAGTAGAGGATATGGCTACACCTTC.

The CDR3 DNA follows: TGTGCCACCAGGGGCGGCAATCAGCCCCAGCATTTT. Residues: CATRGGNQPQHF. This rearrangement joins TRBV10-3 to TRBJ1-5; a possible D gene is TRBD1 (6 bases). This CDR3 is built from 12 residues. The germline V and J ends were trimmed by 10 bases and 2 bases, with 9 bases remaining between them. In germline, CDR1 is ENHRY, CDR2 SYGVKD.

The rearrangement links TRBV28 to TRBJ1-5; a weak D match, TRBD1 (6 bases). CDR3 length equals 17 residues. CDR1 and CDR2 from the germline V gene are MDHEN and SYDVKM. The V end lost 4 bases, the J end lost 1 base, and 17 bases lay between the germline ends. The CDR3 sequence: CASSSPRGGMSNQPQHF. The CDR3 coding sequence is TGTGCCAGCAGTTCTCCCAGGGGAGGGATGAGCAATCAGCCCCAGCATTTT.

V is TRBV13 and J is TRBJ2-7; 7 bases are shared with TRBD2. The CDR3 has 17 residues. Germline V gives CDR1 PRHDT, CDR2 FYEKMQ (reference sequence). Trimming cost V 4 bases and J 0 bases; bases outside gene matches: 12. CDR3 region: CASSSLGLAVRSYEQYF. The CDR3 region has the DNA TGTGCCAGCAGCTCCCTGGGCCTAGCGGTACGCTCCTACGAGCAGTACTTC.

The chain combines TRBV7-2 with TRBJ1-4; D possibly corresponds to TRBD1 (6 bases). Germline assignment: CDR1 SGHTA and CDR2 FQGNSA. This CDR3 has 13 residues. The V gene lost 9 bases and the J gene lost 3 bases, with 11 bases spanning the gap. For the CDR3, the DNA is TGTGCCAGTAAACCAGGGGCTAATGAAAAACTGTTTTTT. It translates to CASKPGANEKLFF.

The chain employs TRBV29-1 and TRBJ1-2; possibly TRBD1 for D (5 bases). Deletions cut 3 bases from V and 0 bases from J, with 8 bases between. The V gene's germline CDR1 is SQVTM and CDR2 ANQGSEA. The CDR3 loop spans 13 amino acids. The DNA for the CDR3 is TGCAGCGTTGAGGACATAGCTAACTATGGCTACACCTTC. The encoded protein is CSVEDIANYGYTF.

This clone was detected only once. The rearrangement joins TRBV7-2 to TRBJ1-1, with a weak D call TRBD1 (6 bases). Trimming pared 6 bases from V and 2 bases from J, leaving 10 bases between. The CDR3 consists of 13 residues. Germline V CDR1 and CDR2: SGHTA, FQGNSA. In DNA, the CDR3 is TGTGCCAGCAGGACACAGGGTAACACTGAAGCTTTCTTT. It is translated as CASRTQGNTEAFF.

The gene calls are TRBV12-3 or TRBV12-4 and TRBJ2-5, with 8 bases fitting TRBD2. This CDR3 comprises 11 residues. Unmatched junction bases numbered 6, after V lost 5 bases and J lost 13 bases. The CDR3 DNA sequence: TGTGCCAGCAGTAAGACTAGCGTGAGGTACTTC. It encodes CASSKTSVRYF.

This clone was found once. V usage is TRBV27 and J usage is TRBJ2-7; TRBD1 matches 9 bases. After removal of 8 bases from V and 3 bases from J, the junction contained 8 bases not matched to a gene. Germline V gene sequence: CDR1 MNHEY, CDR2 SMNVEV (reference sequence). This CDR3 comprises 14 residues. The CDR3 sequence: CASGSGTGLYEQYF. The CDR3 bases are TGTGCCAGCGGATCCGGGACAGGGCTCTACGAGCAGTACTTC.

As to this clone: At one boundary the junction diverges from the germline segment, which might be a read error. The J gene is TRBJ2-2, the V gene TRBV3-1 (or the pseudogene TRBV3-2), with 10 bases lining up with TRBD2. This CDR3 comprises 13 residues. Germline V lookup: CDR1 LGHDT, CDR2 YNNKEL (reference sequence). The CDR3: CACRSGGAGELFF. In DNA, the CDR3 is TGTGCCTGCAGGAGCGGGGGGGCCGGGGAGCTGTTTTTT.

The rearrangement links TRBV28 to TRBJ2-1; unclear D gene. Trimming removed 7 bases from V and 5 bases from J, with 12 bases in between. CDR1 MDHEN and CDR2 SYDVKM come from the germline V gene. The CDR3 sequence is 13 residues long. The CDR3 loop reads CASTPTLDNEQFF. The CDR3 coding sequence is TGTGCCAGCACCCCAACTCTGGACAATGAGCAGTTCTTC. Filled out from reference TRBV28 and TRBJ2-1, the complete variable domain reads DVKVTQSSRYLVKRTGEKVFLECVQDMDHENMFWYRQDPGLGLRLIYFSYDVKMKEKGDIPEGYSVSREKKERFSLILESASTNQTSMYLCASTPTLDNEQFFGPGTRLTVL.

The chain is built from TRBV4-3 and TRBJ1-6; 11 bases line up with TRBD1. The trim removed 5 bases at V and 1 base at J, leaving 7 bases unmatched. The CDR3 is 18 amino acids. Germline V lookup: CDR1 LGHNA, CDR2 YSLEER. The CDR3 loop reads CASSTSGQGASYNSPLHF. CDR3 nucleotide sequence: TGCGCCAGCAGCACCTCCGGACAGGGGGCTTCCTATAATTCACCCCTCCACTTT.

This chain connects TRBV7-6 to TRBJ2-7; TRBD2 aligns across 8 bases. The J segment lost 10 bases and the V segment lost 5 bases, leaving 4 bases of the junction unmatched. This CDR3 spans 11 amino acids. Germline V lookup: CDR1 SGHVS, CDR2 FNYEAQ. CDR3 DNA: TGTGCCAGCAGCCCGGGACTAGTACAGTACTTC. The encoded protein is CASSPGLVQYF.

The chain uses TRBV7-3 and TRBJ1-2; a possible D gene is TRBD1 (6 bases). The CDR3 covers 13 residues. Germline assignment: CDR1 SGHTA and CDR2 FQGTGA. Trimming shortened V by 1 base and J by 6 bases, and 9 bases separated the two germline ends. CDR3 sequence (DNA): TGTGCCAGCAGCTTAAAAGGGGGAGATGGCTACACCTTC. It encodes CASSLKGGDGYTF.

The chain is built from TRBV24-1 and TRBJ2-3; possible D gene TRBD1, 5 bases. V lost 9 bases, J lost 1 base, and 16 bases lay in between. The CDR3 is 15 residues long. In germline, CDR1 is KGHDR, CDR2 SFDVKD. CDR3 region: CATAAPGPGTDTQYF. The CDR3 DNA follows: TGTGCCACCGCAGCTCCAGGGCCAGGCACAGATACGCAGTATTTT.

V gene TRBV9 combines with J gene TRBJ2-5; TRBD2 agrees at 10 bases. This CDR3 spans 15 amino acids. Germline V gene sequence: CDR1 SGDLS, CDR2 YYNGEE. V lost 0 bases to trimming and J lost 4 bases; unmatched junction nucleotides: 3. CDR3: CASSVAVAGGETQYF. As DNA, the CDR3 is TGTGCCAGCAGCGTAGCAGTAGCGGGAGGAGAGACCCAGTACTTC.

The rearrangement uses TRBV15 and TRBJ2-7, with D hard to call. Trimming shortened V by 0 bases and J by 3 bases, and 9 bases separated the two germline ends. The CDR3 consists of 14 residues. Germline V gene lookup returns CDR1 LNHNV and CDR2 YYDKDF (reference sequence). This chain's CDR3 is CATSRDQWSYEQYF. Written as DNA, the CDR3 is TGTGCCACCAGCAGAGATCAGTGGAGCTACGAGCAGTACTTC.

This clone came up once. The chain employs TRBV6-5 and TRBJ1-5; unclear D gene. The CDR3 loop spans 15 amino acids. V lost 8 bases and J 4 bases, leaving 18 bases between the germline ends. The germline CDR1 and CDR2 sequences are MNHEY and SVGAGI. The CDR3 loop is CASLSREEINQPQHF. DNA for the CDR3: TGTGCCAGCCTGTCAAGGGAGGAGATAAATCAGCCCCAGCATTTT.

The V and J genes are TRBV18 and TRBJ2-3; no definite D call. The CDR3 is 11 residues long. Deletions cut 2 bases from V and 7 bases from J, with 4 bases between. Germline values: CDR1 KGHSH, CDR2 LQKENI. CDR3: CASSPENTQYF. CDR3 bases: TGTGCCAGCTCACCAGAGAATACGCAGTATTTT.

CDR3 sequence (DNA): TGTGCCAGCAGTTACTTGACAGGGGGCGGGGGTGAAAAACTGTTTTTT. Protein product: CASSYLTGGGGEKLFF. This chain links TRBV6-5 with TRBJ1-4; 10 nucleotides line up with TRBD1. V lost 1 base to trimming and J lost 7 bases; unmatched junction nucleotides: 6. The CDR3 spans 16 residues. Germline V gene sequence: CDR1 MNHEY, CDR2 SVGAGI.